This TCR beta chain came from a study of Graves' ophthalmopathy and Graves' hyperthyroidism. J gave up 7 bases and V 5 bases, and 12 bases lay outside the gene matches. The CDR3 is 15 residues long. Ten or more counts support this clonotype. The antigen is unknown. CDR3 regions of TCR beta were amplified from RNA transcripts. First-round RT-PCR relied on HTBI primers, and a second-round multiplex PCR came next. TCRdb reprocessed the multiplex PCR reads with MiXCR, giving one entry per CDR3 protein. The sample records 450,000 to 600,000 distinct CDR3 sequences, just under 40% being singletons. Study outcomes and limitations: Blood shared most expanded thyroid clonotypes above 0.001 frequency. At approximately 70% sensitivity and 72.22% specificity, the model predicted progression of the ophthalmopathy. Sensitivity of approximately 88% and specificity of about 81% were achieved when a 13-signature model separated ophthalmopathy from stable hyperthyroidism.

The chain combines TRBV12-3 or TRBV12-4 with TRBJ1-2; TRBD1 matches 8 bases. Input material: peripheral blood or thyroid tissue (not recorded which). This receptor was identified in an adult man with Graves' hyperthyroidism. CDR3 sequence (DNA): TGTGCCAGCAGTCCCAGACAGGGGACCGCTGCTGGCTACACCTTC. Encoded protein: CASSPRQGTAAGYTF.